This is a list of T cell receptor beta chains from one sample in a study of cytomegalovirus exposure and HLA in healthy donors. The method was immunoSEQ multiplex PCR; TCRdb's version includes in-frame clones alone and lacks a portion of them. The sample has 90,000 to 130,000 clones, 79% seen once. Sequenced input: PBMCs. Source of these receptors: a man aged 25-40 years in good health and CMV-seropositive. CDR3s include the opening cysteine and the closing phenylalanine or tryptophan. Each record gives: clone size, V gene, J gene, D gene, CDR3 protein, CDR3 DNA. A D gene is named only where the DNA matches it firmly. Only part of the rows carry a size: once, few, many, or a class if the clone is expanded.

>NA|TRBV27|TRBJ2-7|TRBD1
CASSLRTGSPYEQYF
TGTGCCAGCAGTTTACGGACAGGGTCCCCCTACGAGCAGTACTTC
>NA|TRBV9|TRBJ2-7|TRBD1
CASSVGDRGPYEQYF
TGTGCCAGCAGCGTCGGGGACAGGGGGCCCTACGAGCAGTACTTC
>NA|TRBV19|TRBJ1-2|NA
CASRIPQGRDGYTF
TGTGCCAGTAGAATCCCCCAGGGTAGAGATGGCTACACCTTC
>NA|TRBV4-3|TRBJ2-5|TRBD2
CASSQGGRRGGGRETQYF
TGCGCCAGCAGCCAAGGGGGTCGGCGGGGGGGCGGTAGGGAGACCCAGTACTTC
>NA|TRBV12-5|TRBJ2-5|NA
CASGFGGQETQYF
TGTGCTAGTGGTTTCGGCGGGCAAGAGACCCAGTACTTC
>NA|TRBV7-6|TRBJ2-7|TRBD2
CASSPISGVSSYEQYF
TGTGCCAGCAGCCCTATAAGCGGGGTAAGCTCCTACGAGCAGTACTTC
>NA|TRBV6-5|TRBJ2-7|TRBD1
CASSYRGQGRYEQYF
TGTGCCAGCAGTTACCGGGGACAGGGCCGGTACGAGCAGTACTTC
>NA|TRBV5-8|TRBJ2-7|TRBD1
CASRAKAGGSYEQYF
TGTGCCAGCAGGGCCAAAGCAGGGGGCTCCTACGAGCAGTACTTC
>NA|TRBV2|TRBJ2-5|TRBD1
CASSEATGGEETQYF
TGTGCCAGCAGTGAAGCGACAGGGGGGGAAGAGACCCAGTACTTC
>NA|TRBV25-1|TRBJ2-7|TRBD1
CASSANSMGQGSYEQYF
TGTGCCAGCAGTGCCAATTCGATGGGACAGGGATCCTACGAGCAGTACTTC
>NA|TRBV4-3|TRBJ1-2|NA
CASSQGLRDVYGYTF
TGCGCCAGCAGCCAGGGACTCAGGGACGTCTATGGCTACACCTTC
>NA|TRBV19|TRBJ1-4|NA
CASTLGQGRYNEKLFF
TGTGCCAGTACCCTGGGCCAGGGGCGCTATAATGAAAAACTGTTTTTT
>NA|TRBV19|TRBJ1-2|NA
CASAQVPGGYTF
TGTGCCAGTGCACAGGTGCCAGGGGGCTACACCTTC
>NA|TRBV7-2|TRBJ2-7|NA
CASSSGLANPREQYF
TGTGCCAGCAGCTCGGGACTGGCTAACCCACGGGAGCAGTACTTC
>NA|TRBV6-5|TRBJ1-1|NA
CASSSPDTQVTEAFF
TGTGCCAGCAGTTCACCCGATACCCAGGTCACTGAAGCTTTCTTT
>NA|TRBV25-1|TRBJ2-7|NA
CASSDRGGYEQYF
TGTGCCAGCAGCGACAGGGGAGGGTACGAGCAGTACTTC
>NA|TRBV4-1|TRBJ1-2|TRBD1
CASSQRDRVNGYTF
TGCGCCAGCAGCCAAAGGGACAGGGTCAATGGCTACACCTTC
>NA|TRBV27|TRBJ2-3|TRBD1
CASSHRGLTNTQYF
TGTGCCAGCAGCCACAGGGGGCTTACCAATACGCAGTATTTT
>NA|TRBV1|TRBJ2-5|NA
CTSSHASGTEETQYF
TGCACCAGCAGCCATGCTTCCGGGACAGAAGAGACCCAGTACTTC
>NA|TRBV4-1|TRBJ1-2|TRBD1
CASSQERGTGGKDGYTF
TGCGCCAGCAGCCAAGAAAGGGGGACAGGGGGGAAAGATGGCTACACCTTC
>NA|TRBV7-8|TRBJ2-7|TRBD1
CASSLYGTGESYEQYF
TGTGCCAGCAGCTTATATGGGACAGGGGAATCCTACGAGCAGTACTTC
>NA|TRBV28|TRBJ1-4|NA
CASNPSGHSTKLFF
TGTGCCAGCAACCCCTCGGGACATTCTACTAAACTGTTTTTT
>NA|TRBV19|TRBJ2-7|TRBD1
CASSIGQGDDSYEQYF
TGTGCCAGTAGTATCGGACAGGGTGACGACTCCTACGAGCAGTACTTC
>few|TRBV19|TRBJ1-5|NA
CASRPTGGTQPQHF
TGTGCCAGTAGACCGACAGGCGGTACTCAGCCCCAGCATTTT
>NA|TRBV5-1|TRBJ2-7|NA
CASSLVAGSSYEQYF
TGCGCCAGCAGCTTGGTCGCGGGGAGTTCCTACGAGCAGTACTTC
>NA|TRBV5-6|TRBJ1-1|TRBD1
CASSRGTASEAFF
TGTGCCAGCAGCCGTGGGACAGCGTCTGAAGCTTTCTTT
>NA|TRBV7-6|TRBJ2-5|TRBD1
CASSPSRDRGGGETQYF
TGTGCCAGCAGCCCCTCCCGGGACAGGGGAGGGGGAGAGACCCAGTACTTC
>few|TRBV10-2|TRBJ1-5|TRBD1
CASSDYRGDQPQHF
TGCGCCAGCAGTGATTACAGGGGTGATCAGCCCCAGCATTTT
>NA|TRBV19|TRBJ2-7|TRBD2
CASSTSLAGANYEQYF
TGTGCCAGTAGTACCTCTCTAGCGGGGGCGAACTACGAGCAGTACTTC
>NA|TRBV7-2|TRBJ1-2|TRBD1
CASSLVGQSSEGYTF
TGTGCCAGCAGCTTAGTGGGACAGTCCAGCGAGGGCTACACCTTC
>NA|TRBV29-1|TRBJ2-7|NA
CSVERGSHEQYF
TGCAGCGTTGAAAGGGGGAGTCACGAGCAGTACTTC
>NA|TRBV6-5|TRBJ1-5|NA
CASSYSLHQPQHF
TGTGCCAGCAGTTACTCTCTTCATCAGCCCCAGCATTTT
>once|TRBV6-5|TRBJ2-3|NA
CASSSTPRRRTDTQYF
TGTGCCAGCAGTTCAACCCCCCGGCGGAGAACAGATACGCAGTATTTT
>NA|TRBV9|TRBJ2-5|TRBD1
CASSGSGTGCETQYF
TGTGCCAGCAGCGGGTCCGGGACAGGGTGTGAGACCCAGTACTTC
>NA|TRBV19|TRBJ1-5|NA
CASSIDNLSNQPQHF
TGTGCCAGTAGTATAGATAACTTAAGCAATCAGCCCCAGCATTTT
>NA|TRBV5-8|TRBJ1-5|TRBD1
CASSTDRYSNQPQHF
TGTGCCAGCAGTACGGACAGGTATAGCAATCAGCCCCAGCATTTT
>NA|TRBV7-2|TRBJ1-2|NA
CASSFRRTALYGYTF
TGTGCCAGCAGCTTCAGACGGACAGCTTTGTATGGCTACACCTTC
>NA|TRBV4-1|TRBJ2-1|NA
CASSQDRGDYNEQFF
TGCGCCAGCAGCCAAGATCGGGGAGACTACAATGAGCAGTTCTTC
>NA|TRBV6-1|TRBJ1-2|NA
CASRTQGLFYTF
TGTGCCAGCAGGACCCAGGGACTCTTCTACACCTTC
>NA|TRBV6-4|TRBJ2-2|TRBD1
CASSEQGDAGELFF
TGTGCCAGCAGTGAACAGGGGGACGCCGGGGAGCTGTTTTTT